The clone carrying this T cell receptor beta chain was picked up one time. Its antigen is undetermined. One junction end disagrees with the germline gene, perhaps due to a read error. The sample originates from a study of breast tumors, draining lymph nodes, adjacent tissues. TCRdb recomputed calls from the multiplex PCR reads with MiXCR, one row per CDR3 protein. The sample contains fewer than 200,000 distinct CDR3 sequences, roughly a third of which appear only once. Study-wide results and limits: Tumor T cell lymph node origin was a supported hypothesis, not proven. Tumors had less TCR diversity than lymph nodes, more than nontumor tissue. Findings are consistent with lymph node origin and intratumoral expansion of most tumor T cells. Luminal-like breast cancer showed significantly higher tumor–nontumor repertoire similarity than basal-like.

The lymph nodes were axillary draining lymph nodes from breast cancer patients. There are 12 residues in the CDR3. Sequenced: axillary lymph node tissue. The clonotype was recovered from a female donor with breast cancer. Some clones in this sample may be carry-over from other donors' samples. The chain combines TRBV12-3 or TRBV12-4 with TRBJ2-7; D not certain. CDR3 region: CASSFGVHEQHF. CDR3 DNA: TGTGCCAGCAGTTTCGGAGTTCACGAGCAGCACTTC.